Each of the 25 T cell receptor beta chains below was sequenced from the same sample in a study of T cells in narcolepsy. Using immunoSEQ multiplex PCR, the repertoire was profiled, and TCRdb retains in-frame clones only, with some absent. The sample includes roughly 13,000 clones, about 88% of them seen just once. Sequencing input: CD45RA- memory CD4+ T cells from PBMCs. These receptor sequences come from a human donor with narcolepsy.

This rearrangement joins TRBV28 to TRBJ2-7; no clear D. V lost 5 bases and J lost 3, with 14 bases in between. Germline CDR1 MDHEN, CDR2 SYDVKM. The CDR3 runs 14 residues. The CDR3 DNA reads TGTGCCAGCAGTAATGGCGGAGATTACTACGAGCAGTACTTC. Translated: CASSNGGDYYEQYF.

This chain joins TRBV12-2 and TRBJ1-1. TRBV12-2 is shown as a pseudogene. CDR3 length: 17 amino acids. The CDR3 sequence: CASRLDDKRGEDTEAFF. CDR3 sequence (DNA): TGTGCAAGTCGCTTAGATGACAAAAGAGGGGAGGACACTGAAGCTTTCTTT.

The chain joins TRBV27 to TRBJ2-1; no definite D call. Germline V gene lookup returns CDR1 MNHEY and CDR2 SMNVEV (reference sequence). This CDR3 region has 15 residues. V lost 4 bases, J lost 0 bases, and 10 bases lay in between. The CDR3 region has the DNA TGTGCCAGCAGTTCAACAGTCAGCTCCTACAATGAGCAGTTCTTC. The encoded protein is CASSSTVSSYNEQFF.

The chain employs TRBV9 and TRBJ2-5, with 7 positions matching TRBD1. Germline-derived CDR1 and CDR2 are SGDLS and YYNGEE. The CDR3 is 14 amino acids. J gave up 5 bases and V 2 bases, and 6 bases lay outside the gene matches. The DNA of the CDR3 is TGTGCCAGCAGCGTTAAGGGGGCGGTGGAGACCCAGTACTTC. Encoded protein: CASSVKGAVETQYF.

The V call is TRBV7-9, the J call TRBJ1-1, with D perhaps TRBD1 (5 bases). The germline V gene encodes CDR1 SEHNR and CDR2 FQNEAQ (reference sequence). The CDR3 has 14 amino acids. V was clipped by 7 bases and J by 1 base, with 13 bases between them. The CDR3 DNA is TGTGCCAGCATAGAAAAGGGGAAGAACACTGAAGCTTTCTTT. Translating it yields CASIEKGKNTEAFF.

J is TRBJ2-1 and V is TRBV7-9; D unclear. Trimming cost V 2 bases and J 9 bases, with 8 bases left between them. Germline V gene lookup returns CDR1 SEHNR and CDR2 FQNEAQ (reference sequence). This CDR3 has 12 residues. The CDR3 loop reads CASSLTNGEQFF. CDR3 bases: TGTGCCAGCAGCTTAACGAACGGTGAGCAGTTCTTC.

The V gene is TRBV19, the J gene TRBJ1-5; D is perhaps TRBD1 (5 bases). The CDR3 is 15 amino acids. Germline CDR1 is LNHDA and CDR2 is SQIVND (reference sequence). Trimming stripped 3 bases from V and 6 bases from J, with 15 bases between. The CDR3 protein is CASSMSSGAVQPQHF. In DNA, the CDR3 is TGTGCCAGTAGTATGTCATCTGGGGCGGTTCAGCCCCAGCATTTT.

The gene calls are TRBV7-9 and TRBJ1-2; no reliable D call. This CDR3 region has 15 residues. V was cut by 7 bases and J by 7 bases, with 22 bases left in between. CDR1 SEHNR and CDR2 FQNEAQ come from the germline V gene (reference sequence). The CDR3 reads CASTHGNTSAAGYTF. The CDR3 DNA is TGTGCCAGCACCCACGGGAACACCTCGGCCGCTGGCTACACCTTC.

The CDR3 nucleotides are TGTGCCAGTAGTATATCATTTAGCGGGAGAGAGAAGACCCAGTACTTC. This encodes CASSISFSGREKTQYF. V and J are TRBV19 and TRBJ2-5; TRBD2 agrees at 9 bases. From germline, CDR1 is LNHDA and CDR2 SQIVND (reference sequence). V shed 2 bases, J shed 6 bases, and the junction held 10 bases outside the gene matches. CDR3 length: 16 residues. Filled out from reference TRBV19 and TRBJ2-5, the complete variable domain reads DGGITQSPKYLFRKEGQNVTLSCEQNLNHDAMYWYRQDPGQGLRLIYYSQIVNDFQKGDIAEGYSVSREKKESFPLTVTSAQKNPTAFYLCASSISFSGREKTQYFGPGTRLLVL.

This clone has just one count. The CDR3 DNA reads as TGTGCCAGCAGGGGCGGGACTTCCTACAATGAGCAGTTCTTC. The encoded protein is CASRGGTSYNEQFF. This rearrangement joins TRBV6-5 to TRBJ2-1; D perhaps matches TRBD2 (6 bases). Germline loops: CDR1 MNHEY, CDR2 SVGAGI. There are 14 residues in the CDR3. Between the trimmed V and J ends, which lost 6 bases and 1 base, there was a span of 10 bases.

This chain joins TRBV5-1 and TRBJ2-4; TRBD2 matches 8 bases. Trimming removed 0 bases from V and 6 bases from J; junction bases left unmatched: 5. In germline, CDR1 is SGHRS, CDR2 YFSETQ. The CDR3 totals 15 residues. CDR3 loop: CASSLAREGANIQYF. The DNA of the CDR3 is TGCGCCAGCAGCTTGGCCCGGGAGGGCGCAAACATTCAGTACTTC.

The chain joins TRBV12-5 to TRBJ1-2, with D possibly TRBD1 on 6 matching bases. The CDR3 extends over 15 amino acids. The V gene lost 3 bases and the J gene lost 2 bases, with 13 bases spanning the gap. In germline, CDR1 is LGHNT, CDR2 FRNRAP. The CDR3 bases are TGTGCTAGTGGTTTCGGGGAGACAGGAAACTATGGCTACACCTTC. It yields the protein CASGFGETGNYGYTF.

The V and J genes are TRBV2 and TRBJ2-3; 8 bases agree with TRBD2. The ends lost 6 bases at V and 4 bases at J; junction bases unmatched: 9. The CDR3 sequence is 15 residues long. Per germline, CDR1 SNHLY and CDR2 FYNNEI. CDR3 sequence reads: CASRPGSGKADTQYF. CDR3 nucleotides: TGTGCCAGCAGGCCGGGTAGCGGGAAGGCAGATACGCAGTATTTT.

This clone was observed a few times. This chain connects TRBV18 to TRBJ1-5; TRBD1 might be the D (5 bases). Trimming shortened V by 8 bases and J by 0 bases, and 14 bases separated the two germline ends. In germline, CDR1 is KGHSH, CDR2 LQKENI. The CDR3 length is 15 residues. The CDR3 sequence is CASRPGGGSNQPQHF. CDR3 in DNA: TGTGCCAGCCGCCCCGGGGGGGGTAGCAATCAGCCCCAGCATTTT.

The genes are TRBV28 and TRBJ2-3; a weak D match, TRBD1 (6 bases). From germline, CDR1 is MDHEN and CDR2 SYDVKM. The CDR3 has 15 amino acids. The V end was cut by 3 bases, the J end by 5 bases, with 15 bases between. This chain's CDR3 is CASSLGQGLGDTQYF. In DNA form, the CDR3 reads TGTGCCAGCAGTTTGGGGCAGGGGCTGGGAGATACGCAGTATTTT.

This chain connects TRBV5-1 to TRBJ2-5, with D uncertain. Between the trimmed V and J ends, which lost 5 bases and 4 bases, there was a span of 6 bases. The CDR3 covers 11 residues. CDR1 is SGHRS and CDR2 is YFSETQ in the germline V gene. The CDR3 loop reads CASREIETQYF. CDR3 sequence (DNA): TGCGCCAGCAGGGAGATAGAGACCCAGTACTTC.

The chain recombines TRBV6-5 with TRBJ1-2, with D unresolved. Per germline, CDR1 MNHEY and CDR2 SVGAGI. V was cut by 3 bases and J by 4 bases, with 15 bases left in between. This CDR3 has 15 amino acids. CDR3 residues: CASSYDHRAAYGYTF. The CDR3 DNA sequence: TGTGCCAGCAGTTATGATCACCGCGCGGCCTATGGCTACACCTTC.

The chain links TRBV5-4 to TRBJ2-3; TRBD1 is a possible D gene (5 bases). Trimming removed 7 bases at V and 5 bases at J, with 14 bases between. The CDR3 runs 13 residues. Germline-derived CDR1 and CDR2 are SGHNT and YYREEE (reference sequence). CDR3 sequence: CASRQLNRDTQYF. The CDR3, as DNA: TGTGCCAGCCGACAGTTAAATCGAGATACGCAGTATTTT.

This clone was seen a handful of times. The gene calls are TRBV28 and TRBJ1-1, with D unresolved. Germline V gene sequence: CDR1 MDHEN, CDR2 SYDVKM. The V gene lost 6 bases and the J gene lost 4 bases, with 9 bases spanning the gap. The CDR3 contains 12 residues. As DNA, the CDR3 is TGTGCCAGCAGCTCAGTCAGCACTGAAGCTTTCTTT. It specifies CASSSVSTEAFF.

This clone was observed a single time. V is TRBV27 and J is TRBJ2-7; D possibly corresponds to TRBD1 (5 bases). V was clipped by 3 bases and J by 2 bases, with 14 bases between them. The CDR3 covers 15 residues. Germline loops: CDR1 MNHEY, CDR2 SMNVEV (reference sequence). For the CDR3, the DNA is TGTGCCAGCAGTTTCAGGACACTCATCACCTACGAGCAGTACTTC. Translating it yields CASSFRTLITYEQYF.

The rearrangement uses TRBV6-1 and TRBJ1-5; unclear D gene. Germline CDR1 reads MNHNS; CDR2 reads SASEGT. This CDR3 contains 14 residues. The V end lost 2 bases, the J end lost 4 bases, and 9 bases lay between the germline ends. The CDR3 region has the DNA TGTGCCAGCAGTGAAAGGACTCAAAATCAGCCCCAGCATTTT. Translation: CASSERTQNQPQHF.

The DNA for the CDR3 is TGTGCCAGCAGTTTGGGCAGGGCAATTCGGGACTATGGCTACACCTTC. Residues: CASSLGRAIRDYGYTF. The chain couples TRBV28 to TRBJ1-2; D is possibly TRBD1 (5 bases). The V end lost 3 bases, the J end lost 3 bases, and 17 bases lay between the germline ends. Germline assignment: CDR1 MDHEN and CDR2 SYDVKM. The CDR3 is 16 residues long.

This clone was recorded once. The rearrangement joins TRBV5-1 to TRBJ2-3, with 7 bases lining up with TRBD2. CDR3 length: 16 amino acids. J lost 3 bases, V lost 5 bases, and 12 bases had no gene match. The germline V gene has CDR1 SGHRS and CDR2 YFSETQ. The CDR3 bases are TGCGCCAGCAGAAGGGGCGGGAGCGGTAGTACAGATACGCAGTATTTT. Protein: CASRRGGSGSTDTQYF.

This clone occurred once. This chain joins TRBV29-1 and TRBJ2-2, with TRBD1 matching 7 bases. Per germline, CDR1 SQVTM and CDR2 ANQGSEA. The J segment lost 4 bases and the V segment lost 6 bases, leaving 5 bases of the junction unmatched. CDR3 length: 13 amino acids. The CDR3 is CSVNRGGTGELFF. CDR3 bases: TGCAGCGTGAACAGGGGCGGCACCGGGGAGCTGTTTTTT.

J is TRBJ2-1 and V is TRBV2, with D unclear. The V gene lost 6 bases and the J gene lost 5 bases, with 8 bases spanning the gap. Germline V CDR1 and CDR2: SNHLY, FYNNEI. The CDR3 is made up of 12 amino acids. DNA of the CDR3: TGTGCCAGCAGGTTAAAAAACAATGAGCAGTTCTTC. It translates to CASRLKNNEQFF. Combining the CDR3 with reference TRBV2 and TRBJ2-1 gives the whole variable domain EPEVTQTPSHQVTQMGQEVILRCVPISNHLYFYWYRQILGQKVEFLVSFYNNEISEKSEIFDDQFSVERPDGSNFTLKIRSTKLEDSAMYFCASRLKNNEQFFGPGTRLTVL.